This T cell receptor beta chain was identified during a study of response to subunit inactivated influenza vaccine. Study-level findings and limits: T cells newly recruited by each seasonal influenza vaccination are few, the authors suggested.

Details on this clonotype: The antigen is undetermined.

TCRdb recomputed calls from the RT-PCR reads with MiXCR, one row per CDR3 protein. This sample yields around 570,000 distinct CDR3 sequences, of which about 7.6% are seen a single time; over 10% belongs to the top ten. From germline, CDR1 is LGHNA and CDR2 YSLEER. With V trimmed by 0 bases and J by 3 bases, 1 base remained unmatched. The CDR3 covers 15 residues. The V call is TRBV4-3, the J call TRBJ1-2, with 10 positions matching TRBD1. This sample comprised PBMCs from blood, obtained around 25 months after vaccination. The receptor was isolated from a man in his fifties or sixties who received an inactivated influenza vaccine. The CDR3 region is CASSQEGTGDYGYTF. Here the CDR3 DNA reads TGCGCCAGCAGCCAAGAAGGGACAGGGGACTATGGCTACACCTTC.